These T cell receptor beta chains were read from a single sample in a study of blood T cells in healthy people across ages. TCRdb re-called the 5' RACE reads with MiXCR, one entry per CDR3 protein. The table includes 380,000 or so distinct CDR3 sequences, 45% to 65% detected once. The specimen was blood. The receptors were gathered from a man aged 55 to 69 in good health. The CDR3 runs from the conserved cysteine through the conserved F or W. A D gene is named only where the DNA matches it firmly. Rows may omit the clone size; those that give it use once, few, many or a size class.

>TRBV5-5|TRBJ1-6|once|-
CASSLRFYDNSPLHF
TGTGCCAGCAGCCTAAGGTTTTATGATAATTCACCCCTCCACTTT
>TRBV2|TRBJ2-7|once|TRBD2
CASSEEQGLAGRAEQYF
TGTGCCAGCAGTGAAGAACAGGGACTAGCGGGGAGGGCTGAGCAGTACTTC
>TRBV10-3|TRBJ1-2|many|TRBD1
CAISESTGPRLGYTF
TGTGCCATCAGTGAGTCGACAGGGCCCCGACTGGGCTACACCTTC
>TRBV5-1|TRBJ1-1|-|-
CASSLTGTHTEAFF
TGCGCCAGCAGCTTGACAGGCACGCACACTGAAGCTTTCTTT
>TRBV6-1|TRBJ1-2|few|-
CASSVNRAGGYTF
TGTGCCAGCAGTGTAAACAGGGCGGGGGGCTACACCTTC
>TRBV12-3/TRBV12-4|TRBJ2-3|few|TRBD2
CASSLLGGGTTDTQYF
TGTGCCAGCAGTCTGTTAGGCGGGGGGACCACAGATACGCAGTATTTT
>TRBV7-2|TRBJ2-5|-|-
CASSLVGSEEETQYF
TGTGCCAGCAGCTTAGTTGGTAGCGAGGAAGAGACCCAGTACTTC
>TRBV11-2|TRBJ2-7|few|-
CASSLTGVSEQYF
TGTGCCAGCAGCCTAACCGGAGTTTCCGAGCAGTACTTC
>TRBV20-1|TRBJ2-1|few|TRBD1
CSASRDRGRGYNEQFF
TGCAGTGCTAGCAGGGACAGGGGGCGGGGGTACAATGAGCAGTTCTTC
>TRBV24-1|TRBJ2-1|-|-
CATSDFDEQFF
TGTGCCACCAGTGATTTCGATGAGCAGTTCTTC
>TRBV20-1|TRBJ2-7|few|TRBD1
CSVNPSGQNYEQYF
TGCAGTGTCAACCCATCGGGACAGAACTACGAGCAGTACTTC
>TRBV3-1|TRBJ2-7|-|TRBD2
CASRPGLAGESSYEQYF
TGTGCCAGCAGACCCGGACTAGCGGGAGAGAGCTCCTACGAGCAGTACTTC
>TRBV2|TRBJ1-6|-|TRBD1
CATDRRNSPLHF
TGTGCCACGGACAGGCGAAATTCACCCCTCCACTTT
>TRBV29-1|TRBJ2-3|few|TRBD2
CSVVPTSGRRDTQYF
TGCAGCGTTGTCCCGACTAGCGGGAGAAGAGATACGCAGTATTTT
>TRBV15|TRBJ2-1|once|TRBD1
CATSRGGGDRDNEQFF
TGTGCCACCAGCAGAGGAGGGGGGGACAGGGACAATGAGCAGTTCTTC
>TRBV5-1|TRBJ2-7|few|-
CASSSGSGYNEQYF
TGCGCCAGCAGCTCCGGGAGCGGATACAATGAGCAGTACTTC
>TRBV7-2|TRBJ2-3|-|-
CASSLSRVGTDTQYF
TGTGCCAGCAGCCTGTCTAGGGTTGGCACAGATACGCAGTATTTT
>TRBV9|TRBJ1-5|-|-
CASSVGGVQPQHF
TGTGCCAGCAGCGTAGGAGGAGTCCAGCCCCAGCATTTT
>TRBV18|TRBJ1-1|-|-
CASSPQGRGIEAFF
TGTGCCAGCTCACCCCAAGGCCGGGGGATTGAAGCTTTCTTT
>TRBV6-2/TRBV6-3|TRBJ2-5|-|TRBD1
CASRTGQGGIRQYF
TGTGCCAGCAGAACTGGACAGGGCGGTATAAGGCAGTACTTC
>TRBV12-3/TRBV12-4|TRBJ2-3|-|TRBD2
CASSLRTSGITDTQYF
TGTGCCAGCAGTTTACGAACTAGCGGGATCACAGATACGCAGTATTTT
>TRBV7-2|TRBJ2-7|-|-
CASSGGLLMREQYF
TGTGCCAGCAGCGGTGGACTCCTAATGAGGGAGCAGTACTTC
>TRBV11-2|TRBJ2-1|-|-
CASRPGGGEQFF
TGTGCCAGCAGACCCGGTGGGGGTGAGCAGTTCTTC
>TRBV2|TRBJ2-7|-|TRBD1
CASSESRGLYEQYF
TGTGCCAGCAGTGAAAGCAGGGGGTTGTACGAGCAGTACTTC
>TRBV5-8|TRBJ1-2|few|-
CASSLYWDGYTF
TGTGCCAGCAGCTTGTACTGGGATGGCTACACCTTC
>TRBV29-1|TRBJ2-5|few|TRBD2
CSVDLAGVREQYF
TGCAGCGTTGACTTAGCGGGAGTACGGGAGCAGTACTTC
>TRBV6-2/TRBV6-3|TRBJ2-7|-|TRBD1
CASSTTGGYEQYF
TGTGCCAGCAGTACAACAGGGGGATACGAGCAGTACTTC
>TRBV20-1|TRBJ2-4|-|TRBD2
CSLVGRSGFSYERYF
TGCAGCCTAGTTGGCCGTAGCGGGTTCTCCTACGAGCGGTACTTC
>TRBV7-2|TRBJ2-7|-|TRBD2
CASSPSGTSGRAGYEQYF
TGTGCCAGCAGCCCTTCCGGGACTAGCGGGAGGGCCGGTTACGAGCAGTACTTC
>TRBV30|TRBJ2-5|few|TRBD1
CAWSLTGGEGETQYF
TGTGCCTGGAGTTTAACAGGGGGAGAAGGGGAGACCCAGTACTTC
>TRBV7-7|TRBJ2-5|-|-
CASSQTGPQETQYF
TGTGCTAGCAGCCAAACCGGGCCCCAAGAGACCCAGTACTTC
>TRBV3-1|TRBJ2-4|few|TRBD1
CASSEDRGYRAREQYF
TGTGCCAGCAGCGAAGACAGGGGGTATAGGGCGCGGGAGCAGTACTTC
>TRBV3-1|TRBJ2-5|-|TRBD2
CASSQDGSGGGQETQYF
TGTGCCAGCAGCCAAGATGGCTCCGGCGGGGGTCAAGAGACCCAGTACTTC
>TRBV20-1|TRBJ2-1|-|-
CSFEGTSSYNEQFF
TGCAGTTTTGAGGGCACCAGCTCCTACAATGAGCAGTTCTTC
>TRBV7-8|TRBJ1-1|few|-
CASSYDTNTEAFF
TGTGCCAGCAGCTACGACACGAACACTGAAGCTTTCTTT
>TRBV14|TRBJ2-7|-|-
CASSQDILREQYF
TGTGCCAGCAGCCAGGACATCCTCCGGGAGCAGTACTTC
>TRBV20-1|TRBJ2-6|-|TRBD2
CGPSGSDGFSGANVLTF
TGCGGACCTAGCGGGAGCGACGGGTTCTCTGGGGCCAACGTCCTGACTTTC
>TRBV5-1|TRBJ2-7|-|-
CASSLRDGSYEQYF
TGCGCCAGCAGCTTGCGGGACGGCTCCTACGAGCAGTACTTC
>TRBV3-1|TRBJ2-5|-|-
CASSLPKGSGTETQYF
TGTGCCAGCAGCCTCCCGAAGGGATCAGGGACAGAGACCCAGTACTTC
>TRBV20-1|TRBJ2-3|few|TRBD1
CSARGTGGPDTQYF
TGCAGTGCTAGAGGGACAGGGGGTCCAGATACGCAGTATTTT
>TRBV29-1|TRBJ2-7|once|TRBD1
CGVGQGDEQYF
TGCGGCGTGGGACAGGGAGACGAGCAGTACTTC
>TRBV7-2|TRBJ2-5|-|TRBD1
CASSYRGVRETQYF
TGTGCCAGCAGCTACAGGGGAGTTCGGGAGACCCAGTACTTC
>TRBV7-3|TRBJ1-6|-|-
CASSLTRAGDSPLHF
TGTGCCAGCAGCTTAACAAGGGCAGGGGACTCACCCCTCCACTTT
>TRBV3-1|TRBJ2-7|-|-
CASSQDPDFRDNYNEQYF
TGTGCCAGCAGCCAAGATCCAGATTTCCGGGACAACTACAATGAGCAGTACTTC
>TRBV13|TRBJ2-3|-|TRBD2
CVSRQTSGRADTQYF
TGTGTCAGCAGACAAACTAGCGGGAGGGCAGATACGCAGTATTTT
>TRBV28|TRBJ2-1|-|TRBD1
CASRETGTGFYNEQFF
TGTGCCAGCAGAGAAACCGGGACAGGGTTTTACAATGAGCAGTTCTTC
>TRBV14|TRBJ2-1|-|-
CASSTQVYEQFF
TGTGCCAGCAGTACCCAAGTATATGAGCAGTTCTTC
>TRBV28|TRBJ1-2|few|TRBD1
CASSLEQGARGYTF
TGTGCCAGCAGTTTGGAACAGGGGGCTCGGGGCTACACCTTC
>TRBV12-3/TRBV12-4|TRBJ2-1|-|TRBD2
CASSLGLAGREQFF
TGTGCCAGCAGTTTAGGACTAGCGGGAAGGGAGCAGTTCTTC
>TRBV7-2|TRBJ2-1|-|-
CASSLRVTPSGNEQFF
TGTGCCAGCAGCTTACGTGTCACCCCCAGCGGCAATGAGCAGTTCTTC
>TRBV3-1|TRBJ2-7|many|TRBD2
CASSQDLAGGRDEQYF
TGTGCCAGCAGCCAAGATCTAGCGGGGGGGAGGGACGAGCAGTACTTC
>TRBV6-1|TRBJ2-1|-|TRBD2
CASSGSGRRHNEQFF
TGTGCCAGCAGTGGGAGCGGGAGGCGGCACAATGAGCAGTTCTTC
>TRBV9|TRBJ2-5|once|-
CASSVPDGQETQYF
TGTGCCAGCAGCGTCCCCGACGGGCAAGAGACCCAGTACTTC
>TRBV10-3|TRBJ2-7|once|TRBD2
CAIGGGYEQYF
TGTGCCATCGGCGGGGGTTACGAGCAGTACTTC
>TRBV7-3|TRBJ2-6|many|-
CASSVTGANVLTF
TGTGCCAGCAGCGTTACTGGGGCCAACGTCCTGACTTTC